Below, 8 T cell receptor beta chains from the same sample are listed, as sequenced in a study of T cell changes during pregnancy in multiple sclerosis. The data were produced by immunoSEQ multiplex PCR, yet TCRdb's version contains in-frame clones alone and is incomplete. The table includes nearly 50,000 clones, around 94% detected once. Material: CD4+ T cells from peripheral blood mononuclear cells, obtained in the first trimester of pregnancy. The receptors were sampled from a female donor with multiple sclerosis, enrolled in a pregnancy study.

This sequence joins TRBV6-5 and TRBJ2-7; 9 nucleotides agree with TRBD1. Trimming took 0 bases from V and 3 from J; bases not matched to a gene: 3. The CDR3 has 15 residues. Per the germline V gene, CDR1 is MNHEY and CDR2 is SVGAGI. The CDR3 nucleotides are TGTGCCAGCAGTTACTCACAGGGGGCTTTCTACGAGCAGTACTTC. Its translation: CASSYSQGAFYEQYF.

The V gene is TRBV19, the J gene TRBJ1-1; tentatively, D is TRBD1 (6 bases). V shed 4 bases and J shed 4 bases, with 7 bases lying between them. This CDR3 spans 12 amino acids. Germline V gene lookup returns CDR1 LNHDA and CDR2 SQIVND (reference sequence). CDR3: CASSKGVTEAFF. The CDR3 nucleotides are TGTGCCAGTAGTAAGGGGGTCACTGAAGCTTTCTTT.

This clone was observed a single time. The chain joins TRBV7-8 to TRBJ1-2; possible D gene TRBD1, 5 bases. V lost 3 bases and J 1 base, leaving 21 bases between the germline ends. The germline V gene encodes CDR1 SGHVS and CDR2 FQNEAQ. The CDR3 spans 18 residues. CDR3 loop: CASSFSGSDPSNNYGYTF. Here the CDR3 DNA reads TGTGCCAGCAGCTTTTCAGGGTCCGACCCCAGCAATAACTATGGCTACACCTTC.

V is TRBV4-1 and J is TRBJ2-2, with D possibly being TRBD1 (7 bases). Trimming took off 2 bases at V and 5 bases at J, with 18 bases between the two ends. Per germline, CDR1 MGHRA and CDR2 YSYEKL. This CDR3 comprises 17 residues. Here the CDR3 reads CASSQPAPQGGTGELFF. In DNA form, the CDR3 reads TGCGCCAGCAGCCAACCGGCGCCCCAGGGGGGAACCGGGGAGCTGTTTTTT.

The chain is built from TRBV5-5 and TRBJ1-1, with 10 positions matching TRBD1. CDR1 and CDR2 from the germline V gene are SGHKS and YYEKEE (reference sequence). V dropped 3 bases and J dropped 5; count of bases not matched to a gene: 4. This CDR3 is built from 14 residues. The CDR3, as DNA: TGTGCCAGCAGCTGGACAGGGGGGGGAACTGAAGCTTTCTTT. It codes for CASSWTGGGTEAFF.

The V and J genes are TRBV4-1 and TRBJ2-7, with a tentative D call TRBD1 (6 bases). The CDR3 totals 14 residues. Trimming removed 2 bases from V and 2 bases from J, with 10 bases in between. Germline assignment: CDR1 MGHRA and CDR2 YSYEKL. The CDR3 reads CASSQPQGTYEQYF. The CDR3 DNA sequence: TGCGCCAGCAGCCAACCACAGGGAACCTACGAGCAGTACTTC.

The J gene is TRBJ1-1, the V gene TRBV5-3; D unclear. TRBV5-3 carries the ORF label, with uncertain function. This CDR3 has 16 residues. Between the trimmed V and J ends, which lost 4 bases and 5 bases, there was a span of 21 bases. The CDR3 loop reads CARSPAPRVAGTEAFF. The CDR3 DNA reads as TGTGCCAGAAGCCCGGCCCCCCGAGTAGCGGGGACTGAAGCTTTCTTT.

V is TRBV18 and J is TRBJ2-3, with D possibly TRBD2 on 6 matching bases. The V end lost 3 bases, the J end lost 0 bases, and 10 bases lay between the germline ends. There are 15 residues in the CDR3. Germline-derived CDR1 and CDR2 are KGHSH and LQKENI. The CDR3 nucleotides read TGTGCCAGCTCACCTGAAGGGACTAGCACAGATACGCAGTATTTT. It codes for CASSPEGTSTDTQYF. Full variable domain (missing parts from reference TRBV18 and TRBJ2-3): NAGVMQNPRHLVRRRGQEARLRCSPMKGHSHVYWYRQLPEEGLKFMVYLQKENIIDESGMPKERFSAEFPKEGPSILRIQQVVRGDSAAYFCASSPEGTSTDTQYFGPGTRLTVL.